Below are 20 T cell receptor beta chains sequenced from a single sample in a study of circulating CD8 cells and anti-PD-1 response in melanoma. From live CD3+CD8+TCRalphabeta+ cells, four PD-1 and/or TIGIT subsets were sorted. The QIAseq Immune Repertoire TCR panel built the libraries from roughly 15 ng of total RNA. One entry per CDR3 protein results from TCRdb running MiXCR on the reads. The sample lists approximately 690 distinct CDR3 sequences, roughly 9.8% occurring once. The specimen was CD8+ T cells from PBMCs, collected at baseline or after one month of anti-PD-1 therapy (not recorded which). All receptors derive from a human donor with melanoma.

This clonotype is large (0.1 to 1%) by share. CDR3: CASSRGQGVNYGYTF. The CDR3 DNA reads TGTGCCAGCAGCCGGGGGCAGGGGGTGAACTATGGCTACACCTTC. The chain joins TRBV11-2 to TRBJ1-2, with 7 bases that match TRBD1. The CDR3 spans 15 residues. After removal of 5 bases from V and 2 bases from J, the junction contained 8 bases not matched to a gene. Per the germline V gene, CDR1 is SGHAT and CDR2 is FQNNGV.

The sample holds a few counts of this clonotype. A junction end diverges from the germline sequence, so it may reflect a read error. The V and J genes are TRBV29-1 and TRBJ2-3; D not certain. The CDR3 is made up of 14 amino acids. Germline V lookup: CDR1 SQVTM, CDR2 ANQGSEA. CDR3 sequence reads: CSGEDLGGEGTQYF. As DNA, the CDR3 is TGCAGCGGTGAAGACTTGGGTGGCGAAGGTACGCAGTATTTT.

In its sample, this clonotype ranks as medium-sized (0.01 to 0.1%). This chain joins TRBV27 and TRBJ1-1, with D perhaps matching TRBD1 (6 bases). The germline CDR1 and CDR2 sequences are MNHEY and SMNVEV (reference sequence). The V and J ends lost 0 bases and 4 bases respectively, with 6 bases between them. The CDR3 consists of 13 residues. As DNA, the CDR3 is TGTGCCAGCAGTTTATCGGACAGCACTGAAGCTTTCTTT. Its translation: CASSLSDSTEAFF.

This clonotype counts as medium-sized (0.01 to 0.1%). This chain uses TRBV27 with TRBJ2-1, with TRBD2 matching 8 bases. V trimming: 2 bases; J trimming: 3 bases; junction bases outside the gene matches: 3. The CDR3 consists of 15 residues. Germline lookup yields CDR1 MNHEY and CDR2 SMNVEV (reference sequence). The CDR3 region is CASSLAAGGYNEQFF. CDR3 bases: TGTGCCAGCAGTTTAGCTGCGGGGGGCTACAATGAGCAGTTCTTC.

There are a few counts of this clonotype. This may come from a read error, since a much larger clone is one base off. The chain couples TRBV27 to TRBJ2-2; tentatively, D is TRBD1 or TRBD2 (6 bases each). The germline gives CDR1 MNHEY, CDR2 SMNVEV (reference sequence). The CDR3 extends over 17 amino acids. The CDR3 region is CAGSTPRGGPNTGELFF. CDR3 nucleotides: TGTGCCGGCAGCACCCCGCGTGGGGGGCCGAACACCGGGGAGCTGTTTTTT.

The table lists this clonotype with a few counts. The CDR3 is CASSKKSSYNEQFF. The CDR3 nucleotides are TGTGCCAGTAGTAAGAAAAGCTCCTACAATGAGCAGTTCTTC. V usage is TRBV19 and J usage is TRBJ2-1; D remains unclear. The CDR3 length is 14 residues. Trimming stripped 4 bases from V and 0 bases from J, with 7 bases between. Germline V gene lookup returns CDR1 LNHDA and CDR2 SQIVND (reference sequence).

This clonotype is termed medium-sized. The chain combines TRBV2 with TRBJ2-3; 11 bases align to TRBD2. V lost 7 bases, J lost 2 bases, and 5 bases stayed unmatched. CDR3 length equals 15 residues. Germline assignment: CDR1 SNHLY and CDR2 FYNNEI. The DNA of the CDR3 is TGTGCCAGCACAGGTAGCGGGGGGGCCACAGATACGCAGTATTTT. Translating it yields CASTGSGGATDTQYF.

By sample fraction, this clonotype is large. V usage is TRBV13 and J usage is TRBJ2-5, with a tentative D call TRBD1 (5 bases). Germline V CDR1 and CDR2: PRHDT, FYEKMQ (reference sequence). The CDR3 sequence is 13 residues long. Trimming took off 3 bases at V and 5 bases at J, with 10 bases between the two ends. CDR3 protein: CASSFSGWETQYF. In DNA form, the CDR3 reads TGTGCCAGCAGCTTTTCAGGGTGGGAGACCCAGTACTTC.

Relative to its sample, this clonotype is large. J is TRBJ2-3 and V is TRBV7-6; D is ambiguous. This CDR3 is built from 12 residues. Trimming cost V 5 bases and J 3 bases, with 6 bases left between them. The germline V gene encodes CDR1 SGHVS and CDR2 FNYEAQ. CDR3 sequence (DNA): TGTGCCAGCAGCGACGGGACAGATACGCAGTATTTT. It is translated as CASSDGTDTQYF.

This clonotype is classed as medium-sized (0.01 to 0.1%). The chain is built from TRBV6-2 or TRBV6-3 and TRBJ2-2; D is unclear. Germline CDR1 MNHEY, CDR2 SVGEGT. The CDR3 runs to 13 residues. The V gene lost 7 bases and the J gene lost 3 bases, with 9 bases spanning the gap. The CDR3 bases are TGTGCCAGCAACTACAGAGACACCGGGGAGCTGTTTTTT. Translating it yields CASNYRDTGELFF.

In this sample, this clonotype is medium-sized. A junction boundary mismatches the germline segment, possibly from a read error. CDR3 in amino acids: CSVEGLAGVHYDEQFF. CDR3 coding DNA: TGCAGCGTTGAAGGGCTAGCGGGGGTTCACTACGATGAGCAGTTCTTC. This sequence joins TRBV29-1 and TRBJ2-1; the match to TRBD2 covers 10 bases. The CDR3 has 16 amino acids. The germline V gene has CDR1 SQVTM and CDR2 ANQGSEA.

This clonotype is medium-sized (0.01 to 0.1%) in the sample. V usage is TRBV28 and J usage is TRBJ2-1; D unresolved. There are 12 residues in the CDR3. Germline V gene lookup returns CDR1 MDHEN and CDR2 SYDVKM. V dropped 8 bases and J dropped 10 bases, with 15 bases sitting between them. The CDR3 reads CASQKGVAEQFF. CDR3 DNA: TGTGCCAGCCAAAAGGGCGTTGCGGAGCAGTTCTTC.

This clonotype is large by share. CDR3: CASSHRGNYYEQYF. In DNA, the CDR3 is TGTGCCAGCAGCCACAGGGGCAATTACTACGAGCAGTACTTC. The rearrangement uses TRBV11-1 and TRBJ2-7; TRBD1 agrees at 7 bases. The J segment lost 3 bases and the V segment lost 5 bases, leaving 7 bases of the junction unmatched. This CDR3 comprises 14 residues. CDR1 is SGHAT, CDR2 FQDESV, per germline (reference sequence).

By share, this clonotype counts as medium-sized. The chain employs TRBV29-1 and TRBJ2-7, with TRBD2 as a possible D gene (5 bases). The CDR3 runs 14 residues. The V gene lost 3 bases and the J gene lost 0 bases, with 12 bases spanning the gap. Germline V CDR1 and CDR2: SQVTM, ANQGSEA. The CDR3 here is CSVEMTGSSYEQYF. In DNA form, the CDR3 reads TGCAGCGTTGAGATGACGGGAAGCTCCTACGAGCAGTACTTC.

Judged by abundance, this clonotype is large (0.1 to 1%). The chain joins TRBV14 to TRBJ2-1, with D perhaps matching TRBD2 (5 bases). Germline V gene lookup returns CDR1 SGHDN and CDR2 FVKESK. The V gene lost 4 bases and the J gene lost 9 bases, with 13 bases spanning the gap. The CDR3 spans 13 residues. The CDR3 DNA sequence: TGTGCCAGCAGCCCGACCCTACGGGGTGAGCAGTTCTTC. Residues: CASSPTLRGEQFF.

This clonotype was seen only a few times. The chain recombines TRBV28 with TRBJ2-1, with no clear D. This CDR3 contains 9 residues. The V end lost 8 bases, the J end lost 8 bases, and 4 bases lay between the germline ends. CDR1 and CDR2 (germline): MDHEN, SYDVKM. CDR3 amino acids: CASGDEQFF. The CDR3 DNA is TGTGCCAGCGGGGATGAGCAGTTCTTC.

This clonotype is classed as medium-sized. The V and J genes are TRBV24-1 and TRBJ2-7; D is unclear. This CDR3 has 11 amino acids. Trimming left V 4 bases short and J 2 bases short, with 2 bases between. Germline V gives CDR1 KGHDR, CDR2 SFDVKD. The CDR3 DNA reads as TGTGCCACCAGTGAAGCCTACGAGCAGTACTTC. Its protein is CATSEAYEQYF.

Note on this clonotype: This could be a read error, since a much larger clone is one nucleotide away. A read error is likely, as this CDR3 ends without the conserved phenylalanine or tryptophan. The rearrangement uses TRBV19 and TRBJ2-1, with 10 bases fitting TRBD2. The CDR3 extends over 13 amino acids. V was pared by 10 bases and J by 3 bases, with 3 bases of the junction left unmatched. The V gene's germline CDR1 is LNHDA and CDR2 SQIVND (reference sequence). The CDR3 protein is CATASGGYNEQFL. DNA for the CDR3: TGTGCCACCGCTAGCGGGGGCTACAATGAGCAGTTCCTC.

In this sample, this clonotype is medium-sized. V and J are TRBV5-6 and TRBJ2-1, with D perhaps TRBD1 (6 bases). This CDR3 has 15 residues. Trimming removed 2 bases from V and 0 bases from J, with 9 bases in between. Per the germline V gene, CDR1 is SGHDT and CDR2 is YYEEEE. CDR3 loop: CASSLGQSSYNEQFF. The CDR3 DNA reads TGTGCCAGCAGCTTAGGACAGAGCTCCTACAATGAGCAGTTCTTC.

Sample share makes this clonotype large (0.1 to 1%). This chain joins TRBV4-1 and TRBJ1-1; 7 bases fit TRBD1. Germline CDR1 MGHRA, CDR2 YSYEKL. The CDR3 length is 16 residues. V lost 2 bases to trimming and J lost 0 bases; unmatched junction nucleotides: 6. CDR3 in amino acids: CASSQQPDRLNTEAFF. The CDR3 coding sequence is TGCGCCAGCAGCCAACAGCCGGACAGGTTGAACACTGAAGCTTTCTTT.